A single T cell receptor (beta chain) is shown here with its context. As yet, its antigen is unknown. The data were obtained in a study of response to subunit inactivated influenza vaccine. The CDR3 extends over 12 amino acids. Germline trimming cut 8 bases from V and 3 bases from J; bases unmatched to any gene: 3. Each CDR3 protein gets one entry after TCRdb re-called the RT-PCR reads with MiXCR. The sample lists 450,000 to 700,000 distinct CDR3 sequences, around 15% occurring once. General study results and limits: The authors offered the suggestion that each seasonal influenza vaccination recruits few new T cells.

The genes are TRBV12-3 or TRBV12-4 and TRBJ2-7; 8 bases match TRBD1. The source is a man aged 45-60 years who received an inactivated influenza vaccine. This sample comprised PBMCs from blood, obtained less than 13 days after vaccination. This CDR3 is CASGTGYYEQYF. In DNA, the CDR3 is TGTGCCAGCGGGACAGGTTACTACGAGCAGTACTTC.